The 2 T cell receptor beta chains reported below all come from one sample, sequenced in a study of blood T cell repertoires in COVID-19. This table comes from immunoSEQ multiplex PCR, and its TCRdb copy is limited to in-frame clones, with some not included. Among 87,000 or so clones listed, about four fifths were seen once. Material: peripheral blood. These receptors were collected from a woman aged 70 to 79 with acute or convalescent COVID-19.

This rearrangement joins TRBV28 to TRBJ2-2; 7 nucleotides line up with TRBD1. The CDR3 runs 16 residues. The germline V gene has CDR1 MDHEN and CDR2 SYDVKM. The V and J ends lost 4 bases and 3 bases, in that order; junction bases with no gene match: 8. The CDR3 loop is CASSSIGQVDTGELFF. In DNA, the CDR3 is TGTGCCAGCAGTTCCATAGGACAGGTAGACACCGGGGAGCTGTTTTTT.

The rearrangement links TRBV5-8 to TRBJ1-2, with D uncertain. This CDR3 contains 12 residues. V was trimmed by 9 bases and J by 4 bases, leaving 13 bases between them. CDR1 is SGHTS, CDR2 YDEGEE, per germline. The CDR3 sequence: CATIGSGYGYTF. The CDR3 DNA reads as TGTGCCACTATAGGCTCGGGCTATGGCTACACCTTC. Supplemented by reference TRBV5-8 and TRBJ1-2, the full variable domain reads EAGVTQSPTHLIKTRGQQATLRCSPISGHTSVYWYQQALGLGLQFLLWYDEGEERNRGNFPPRFSGRQFPNYSSELNVNALELEDSALYLCATIGSGYGYTFGSGTRLTVV.